These T cell receptor beta chains were read from a single sample in a study of beta chain features in type 1 diabetes. Libraries were prepared by immunoSEQ multiplex PCR; TCRdb keeps only in-frame clonotypes and omits some of them. The sample has 860,000 or so clones, around a sixth seen once; the top ten hold 0.023%. The sequencing sample was made of naive CD4+ T cells from blood. Receptor source: a woman under 30 in good health. Both conserved end residues are part of each CDR3. A D gene is named only where the DNA matches it firmly. Expanded clones get a size class; other rows say once, few or many, or leave the size out.

CDR3: CASSLDRGNTEAFF; DNA: TGCGCCAGCAGCTTGGATCGGGGGAACACTGAAGCTTTCTTT; D: .; size: .; V: TRBV5-1; J: TRBJ1-1; length: 14
CDR3: CASSLVPPGQGVSDTQYF; DNA: TGTGCCAGCAGCTTGGTGCCTCCGGGACAGGGGGTGTCAGATACGCAGTATTTT; D: TRBD1; size: few; V: TRBV5-4; J: TRBJ2-3; length: 18
CDR3: CASSEGTGFNTEAFF; DNA: TGTGCCAGCAGTGAAGGGACAGGGTTCAACACTGAAGCTTTCTTT; D: TRBD1; size: .; V: TRBV25-1; J: TRBJ1-1; length: 15
CDR3: CASRLPRGDYGYTF; DNA: TGTGCCAGCAGGCTTCCCAGGGGGGACTATGGCTACACCTTC; D: TRBD1; size: .; V: TRBV28; J: TRBJ1-2; length: 14
CDR3: CASTRYLGPYEQYF; DNA: TGTGCCAGCACTCGTTATCTAGGCCCCTACGAGCAGTACTTC; D: .; size: few; V: TRBV6-5; J: TRBJ2-7; length: 14
CDR3: CASRFSGGHVLTF; DNA: TGTGCCAGCAGGTTCTCCGGGGGTCACGTCCTGACTTTC; D: .; size: .; V: TRBV6-1; J: TRBJ2-6; length: 13
CDR3: CASSQDPRAAWGYGYTF; DNA: TGCGCCAGCAGCCAAGATCCGCGAGCGGCGTGGGGTTATGGCTACACCTTC; D: .; size: .; V: TRBV4-3; J: TRBJ1-2; length: 17
CDR3: CASSIGFGDTQYF; DNA: TGTGCCAGTAGTATTGGGTTCGGAGATACGCAGTATTTT; D: .; size: few; V: TRBV19; J: TRBJ2-3; length: 13
CDR3: CSETRGAGGDTQYF; DNA: TGCAGCGAGACGCGGGGGGCCGGGGGAGATACGCAGTATTTT; D: TRBD2; size: few; V: TRBV29-1; J: TRBJ2-3; length: 14
CDR3: CASSLFWSIDQSSYEQYF; DNA: TGTGCCAGCAGCTTATTTTGGAGTATTGACCAGAGCTCCTACGAGCAGTACTTC; D: .; size: .; V: TRBV7-3; J: TRBJ2-7; length: 18
CDR3: CASRAHGGPSYNEQFF; DNA: TGTGCCAGCAGGGCCCATGGAGGGCCTTCCTACAATGAGCAGTTCTTC; D: .; size: .; V: TRBV28; J: TRBJ2-1; length: 16
CDR3: CASSLAGRGRNGYTF; DNA: TGTGCCAGCAGCTTGGCAGGCAGGGGGCGCAATGGCTACACCTTC; D: TRBD1; size: .; V: TRBV5-4; J: TRBJ1-2; length: 15
CDR3: CASSYPSDTQYF; DNA: TGTGCCAGCAGTTACCCGTCAGATACGCAGTATTTT; D: .; size: .; V: TRBV6-6; J: TRBJ2-3; length: 12
CDR3: CASSHETKHTEAFF; DNA: TGTGCCAGCAGCCACGAGACTAAACACACTGAAGCTTTCTTT; D: .; size: .; V: TRBV6-5; J: TRBJ1-1; length: 14
CDR3: CASSVVPLLAGGSGEQFF; DNA: TGTGCCAGCAGCGTAGTCCCCCTACTAGCGGGAGGCTCAGGTGAGCAGTTCTTC; D: TRBD2; size: few; V: TRBV9; J: TRBJ2-1; length: 18
CDR3: CASSFGQGREKLFF; DNA: TGTGCCAGCAGTTTCGGACAGGGGAGAGAAAAACTGTTTTTT; D: TRBD1; size: .; V: TRBV28; J: TRBJ1-4; length: 14
CDR3: CSVVQGGETQYF; DNA: TGCAGCGTTGTACAGGGAGGAGAGACCCAGTACTTC; D: .; size: few; V: TRBV29-1; J: TRBJ2-5; length: 12
CDR3: CASSLGAQQIYGYTF; DNA: TGTGCCAGCAGCTTAGGGGCTCAACAAATCTATGGCTACACCTTC; D: .; size: few; V: TRBV7-9; J: TRBJ1-2; length: 15